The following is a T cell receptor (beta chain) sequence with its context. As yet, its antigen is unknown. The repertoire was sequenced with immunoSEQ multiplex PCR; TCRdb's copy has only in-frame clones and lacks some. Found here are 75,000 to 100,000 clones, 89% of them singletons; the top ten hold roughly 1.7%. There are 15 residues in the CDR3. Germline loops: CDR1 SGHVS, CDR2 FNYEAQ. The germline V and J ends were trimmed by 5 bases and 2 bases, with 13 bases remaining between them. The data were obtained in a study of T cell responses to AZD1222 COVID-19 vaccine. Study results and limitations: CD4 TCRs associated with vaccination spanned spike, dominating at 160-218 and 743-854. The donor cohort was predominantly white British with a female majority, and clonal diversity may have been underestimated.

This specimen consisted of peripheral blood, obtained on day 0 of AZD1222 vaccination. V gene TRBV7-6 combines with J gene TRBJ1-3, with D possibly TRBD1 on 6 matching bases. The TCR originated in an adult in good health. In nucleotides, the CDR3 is TGTGCCAGCAGCCCCCAGGGGAATACTGGAAACACCATATATTTT. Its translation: CASSPQGNTGNTIYF.